This TCR beta chain was sequenced for a study of identical twins. As for this clonotype: The antigen is undetermined.

TCRdb analysed the 5' RACE reads with MiXCR anew, one entry per CDR3 protein. The sample consists of approximately 300,000 distinct CDR3 sequences, roughly 9.7% of them appearing once. V shed 3 bases and J shed 0 bases, with 15 bases lying between them. This CDR3 has 17 amino acids. Germline CDR1 LGHDT, CDR2 YNNKEL (reference sequence). Study findings and constraints: Its conclusions, products of cross-sectional statistical analysis, did not come from following the same donors. Fewer insertions characterized abundant cord blood beta clonotypes, whereas memory repertoires showed none.

The same data also went into a second study, on yellow fever vaccine responses in identical twins. From that study: Convergence reportedly seemed to mark part of the twins' vaccine T cell response, with personalization marking the rest.

The sequenced sample was CD8+ T cells sorted from blood. The rearrangement uses TRBV3-1 and TRBJ2-1; D may match TRBD1 or TRBD2 (6 bases each). The TCR originated in a young woman in good health. The chain's CDR3 is CASSQDYRESSYNEQFF. The CDR3 DNA sequence: TGTGCCAGCAGCCAGGACTACAGGGAGAGCTCCTACAATGAGCAGTTCTTC.